The source of this T cell receptor beta chain is a study of CD8+CD57+ T cells in acquired aplastic anemia. TCR beta VDJ and CDR3 profiling used genomic DNA as template. MiXCR was run by TCRdb on the reads, yielding one entry per CDR3 protein. The data hold 170,000 or so distinct CDR3 sequences, with less than 50% observed a single time. The CDR3 loop spans 15 amino acids. CDR1 and CDR2 (germline): KGHSH, LQKENI. Losses at the gene ends were 3 bases for V and 5 bases for J; bases not matched to a gene: 6. An expansion of CD8+CD57+ cells by flow cytometry had been shown in patients chosen for sequencing. With no exception, the patients had severe acquired aplastic anemia.

This clonotype originated in a human donor with aplastic anemia. The rearrangement uses TRBV18 and TRBJ2-1; 8 nucleotides line up with TRBD2. Sequencing input: sorted CD4+, CD8+, or CD8+CD57+ T cells (not recorded which) from PBMCs. The CDR3 reads CASSPQRGTNNEQFF. CDR3 nucleotides: TGTGCCAGCTCACCTCAGCGGGGGACTAACAATGAGCAGTTCTTC.